The 6 T cell receptor beta chains in this list originate from one sample, sequenced in a study of cytomegalovirus exposure and HLA in healthy donors. PCR primers comprised 60 Vbeta and 13 Jbeta primers. Profiled with immunoSEQ multiplex PCR; TCRdb holds only in-frame clones, not every one. The data hold approximately 180,000 clones, with approximately 70% observed a single time. Sequencing input: PBMCs. The receptors were gathered from a woman under 40 in good health and CMV-seronegative.

This clone was seen a single time. The chain is built from TRBV6-6 and TRBJ2-7; 10 nucleotides agree with TRBD2. CDR1 is MNHNY and CDR2 is SVGAGI in the germline V gene (reference sequence). This CDR3 spans 14 amino acids. Losses at the gene ends were 7 bases for V and 4 bases for J; bases not matched to a gene: 7. This chain's CDR3 is CASIPSGRGYEQYF. Here the CDR3 DNA reads TGTGCCAGCATCCCTAGCGGGAGAGGGTACGAGCAGTACTTC.

The rearrangement joins TRBV7-6 to TRBJ1-6, with a tentative D call TRBD1 (5 bases). Germline values: CDR1 SGHVS, CDR2 FNYEAQ. V shed 4 bases and J shed 11 bases, with 18 bases lying between them. The CDR3 totals 15 residues. CDR3 residues: CASSSSGTFPTPLHF. As DNA, the CDR3 is TGTGCCAGCAGCTCGTCCGGGACTTTCCCCACACCCCTCCACTTT. The entire variable domain, with the rest obtained from reference TRBV7-6 and TRBJ1-6, is as follows: GAGVSQSPRYKVTKRGQDVALRCDPISGHVSLYWYRQALGQGPEFLTYFNYEAQQDKSGLPNDRFSAERPEGSISTLTIQRTEQRDSAMYRCASSSSGTFPTPLHFGNGTRLTVT.

The J gene is TRBJ2-1, the V gene TRBV7-2; D is possibly TRBD2 (7 bases). The CDR3 has 14 amino acids. Germline-derived CDR1 and CDR2 are SGHTA and FQGNSA. V dropped 0 bases and J dropped 12 bases, with 15 bases sitting between them. The DNA of the CDR3 is TGTGCCAGCAGCTTAGCTGGGGGGGCAGGCGGGCAGTTCTTC. This encodes CASSLAGGAGGQFF.

This clone was detected a few times. CDR3: CASSGGGVAVRTEAFF. Here the CDR3 DNA reads TGCGCCAGCAGTGGGGGGGGAGTCGCAGTCCGCACTGAAGCTTTCTTT. The chain joins TRBV10-2 to TRBJ1-1; a weak D match, TRBD1 (5 bases). Trimming took 4 bases from V and 4 from J, leaving 19 bases between them. The V gene's germline CDR1 is WSHSY and CDR2 SAAADI. The CDR3 spans 16 residues.

The CDR3 region is CASSLVWPSGERNNEQFF. The CDR3 nucleotides are TGTGCCAGCAGCTTAGTTTGGCCTAGCGGGGAACGGAACAATGAGCAGTTCTTC. The V call is TRBV7-8, the J call TRBJ2-1, with TRBD2 matching over 9 bases. Germline lookup yields CDR1 SGHVS and CDR2 FQNEAQ. The CDR3 has 18 residues. J was trimmed by 5 bases and V by 1 base; bases with no gene match: 12.

V gene TRBV6-5 combines with J gene TRBJ1-1; D ambiguous. CDR3 size: 13 residues. The germline gives CDR1 MNHEY, CDR2 SVGAGI. The V and J ends lost 4 bases and 4 bases respectively, with 10 bases between them. CDR3 sequence (DNA): TGTGCCAGCAGTTCGGTCGGGATCACTGAAGCTTTCTTT. It codes for CASSSVGITEAFF.